What follows describes a single T cell receptor beta chain. These data are taken from a study of regulatory T cells in long-lasting Graves disease. The TCR beta library used iRepertoire HTBI primers with Arm-PCR amplification of CDR3. TCRdb reprocessed the multiplex PCR reads with MiXCR, giving one entry per CDR3 protein. The sample carries around 420,000 distinct CDR3 sequences, 15% recorded once. Time point specified: newly diagnosed GD, antithyroid drugs for less than 3 months. Extracted RNA from PBMCs served as the source of the TCR library. The source is a female donor with Graves disease. The starting material was peripheral blood mononuclear cells (PBMCs), obtained at new diagnosis, from a patient treated with antithyroid drugs.

The CDR3 coding sequence is TGTGCTAGTGGTTTGGAGAGACGCGGTTCACCCCTCCACTTT. It specifies CASGLERRGSPLHF. This chain links TRBV12-5 with TRBJ1-6, with D unresolved. Germline CDR1 reads LGHNT; CDR2 reads FRNRAP. CDR3 length: 14 residues. V gave up 1 base and J gave up 9 bases, with 10 bases separating them.